The next 27 T cell receptor beta chains were all read from a single sample in a study of blood T cells in healthy people across ages. Together with a sample-barcoded 5' primer, a J-beta primer mix was included in a second PCR lasting about 7 to 11 cycles. MiXCR, run by TCRdb on the 5' RACE reads, gives a single entry per CDR3 protein. The sample comprises around 800,000 distinct CDR3 sequences, more than 25% of which are singletons, and around 3% rests with the top ten. These data also featured in a second study, about T cells of mothers and their children.

Input material: blood. These TCRs come from a boy aged 10-17 years in good health.

The V call is TRBV24-1, the J call TRBJ2-3; no clear D. The CDR3 contains 13 residues. Trimming stripped 2 bases from V and 1 base from J, with 3 bases between. Looked up from germline, CDR1 is KGHDR and CDR2 is SFDVKD. Here the CDR3 DNA reads TGTGCCACCAGTGATTATGGCACAGATACGCAGTATTTT. Residues: CATSDYGTDTQYF.

CDR3 in DNA: TGCGCCAGCAGCTTGACAGGGGGCGGTTGGACAGATACGCAGTATTTT. It is translated as CASSLTGGGWTDTQYF. The chain is built from TRBV5-1 and TRBJ2-3, with 9 bases matching TRBD1. The germline V gene encodes CDR1 SGHRS and CDR2 YFSETQ. Trimming cost V 1 base and J 3 bases; bases outside gene matches: 6. CDR3 length equals 16 residues.

The CDR3 nucleotides are TGTGCCAGCAGTGGCGGGGGGGCCGGTCAGCCCCAGCATTTT. It yields the protein CASSGGGAGQPQHF. This chain uses TRBV25-1 with TRBJ1-5; perhaps TRBD1 as D (6 bases). This CDR3 region has 14 residues. Trimming removed 4 bases at V and 6 bases at J, with 13 bases between. Germline V lookup: CDR1 MGHDK, CDR2 SYGVNS.

This sequence joins TRBV3-1 and TRBJ2-5; D unresolved. The better agreement between TRBJ2-7 and the DNA end casts doubt on the J call. The CDR3 spans 13 residues. Germline-derived CDR1 and CDR2 are LGHDT and YNNKEL (reference sequence). CDR3 coding DNA: TGTGCCAGCAGCCAAGATCTGGGTTCCGAGCAGTACTTC. Translating gives CASSQDLGSEQYF.

The V call is TRBV27, the J call TRBJ2-1, with 10 bases that match TRBD2. The ends lost 8 bases at V and 1 base at J; junction bases unmatched: 14. The CDR3 contains 18 residues. Germline CDR1 reads MNHEY; CDR2 reads SMNVEV (reference sequence). Here the CDR3 DNA reads TGTGCCAGCGGTAAACCAGCACGTAGCGGGAGGTCCTACAATGAGCAGTTCTTC. Its protein product is CASGKPARSGRSYNEQFF.

V gene TRBV6-2 or TRBV6-3 combines with J gene TRBJ2-1; maybe TRBD2 (6 bases). Germline CDR1 reads MNHEY; CDR2 reads SVGEGT. The germline V and J ends were trimmed by 2 bases and 2 bases, with 19 bases remaining between them. The CDR3 extends over 18 amino acids. The CDR3 sequence is CASSYGIGRGETYNEQFF. The CDR3 region has the DNA TGTGCCAGCAGTTACGGGATTGGGCGGGGAGAAACCTACAATGAGCAGTTCTTC.

This clonotype turned up a few times. The rearrangement links TRBV20-1 to TRBJ1-2; D is unclear. The V and J ends lost 4 bases and 6 bases respectively, with 9 bases between them. The CDR3 totals 11 residues. Germline-derived CDR1 and CDR2 are DFQATT and SNEGSKA (reference sequence). The CDR3 coding sequence is TGCAGTGCTACTGCACAGAATGGCTACACCTTC. Its translation: CSATAQNGYTF.

The chain links TRBV6-1 to TRBJ1-5; D not resolved. The CDR3 has 14 amino acids. Germline V gives CDR1 MNHNS, CDR2 SASEGT. V lost 1 base, J lost 4 bases, and 8 bases lay in between. The CDR3 is CASSEGGGNQPQHF. The CDR3 nucleotides are TGTGCCAGCAGTGAAGGTGGAGGGAATCAGCCCCAGCATTTT.

This clonotype has only one observation. The chain is built from TRBV5-1 and TRBJ2-5; 11 nucleotides agree with TRBD2. This CDR3 is built from 16 residues. Germline lookup yields CDR1 SGHRS and CDR2 YFSETQ. The V segment lost 1 base and the J segment 0 bases; nucleotides outside the gene matches: 2. CDR3 bases: TGCGCCAGCAGCTTGCGACTAGCGGGGTACCAAGAGACCCAGTACTTC. This sequence encodes CASSLRLAGYQETQYF.

CDR3 DNA: TGTGCCAGTAGTATTTCAAGCTCCTACGAGCAGTACTTC. Amino acids: CASSISSSYEQYF. The chain joins TRBV19 to TRBJ2-7; no clear D. The ends were cut back, 3 bases at V and 0 bases at J, with 6 bases in the middle. The CDR3 runs 13 residues. Germline lookup yields CDR1 LNHDA and CDR2 SQIVND (reference sequence).

This clonotype was detected only a few times. V gene TRBV4-1 combines with J gene TRBJ2-5; 7 bases match TRBD1. The assigned J gene may be wrong: the sequence end matches TRBJ2-7 better. This CDR3 has 13 amino acids. Germline V gene sequence: CDR1 MGHRA, CDR2 YSYEKL. CDR3 nucleotide sequence: TGCGCCAGCAGCCAGGGACAGCAATACGAGCAGTACTTC. This gives the protein CASSQGQQYEQYF.

This clonotype has only one observation. The rearrangement joins TRBV3-1 to TRBJ2-7; maybe TRBD1 (6 bases). Looked up from germline, CDR1 is LGHDT and CDR2 is YNNKEL (reference sequence). Trimming removed 1 base at V and 2 bases at J, with 15 bases between. This CDR3 has 16 residues. CDR3 nucleotide sequence: TGTGCCAGCAGCCAAGTTGGGGGACATCGAACCTACGAGCAGTACTTC. As protein: CASSQVGGHRTYEQYF.

This clonotype has more than one count but fewer than ten. This CDR3 reads CASSTRRDSQETQYF. The CDR3 DNA sequence: TGTGCCAGCAGTACTCGCCGGGACTCACAAGAGACCCAGTACTTC. The chain uses TRBV12-3 or TRBV12-4 and TRBJ2-5; D is possibly TRBD2 (6 bases). Deletions cut 5 bases from V and 2 bases from J, with 15 bases between. The length of the CDR3 is 15 residues.

The rearrangement joins TRBV12-3 or TRBV12-4 to TRBJ1-2; the match to TRBD1 covers 9 bases. The junction had 10 bases not matched to a gene; V was cut back by 3 bases and J by 2 bases. CDR3 length: 17 amino acids. Here the CDR3 DNA reads TGTGCCAGCAGTTTTATGACTCGGACAGGGGTAAACTATGGCTACACCTTC. It codes for CASSFMTRTGVNYGYTF.

The V call is TRBV7-2, the J call TRBJ2-5; 7 bases are shared with TRBD1. This CDR3 spans 14 amino acids. Losses at the gene ends were 5 bases for V and 2 bases for J; bases not matched to a gene: 5. Germline CDR1 is SGHTA and CDR2 is FQGNSA. In nucleotides, the CDR3 is TGTGCCAGCAGCGAAACAGGGGTGCAAGAGACCCAGTACTTC. Amino acids: CASSETGVQETQYF.

J is TRBJ1-5 and V is TRBV6-1; 8 bases fit TRBD1. Germline CDR1 is MNHNS and CDR2 is SASEGT. The CDR3 runs 15 residues. The J segment lost 7 bases and the V segment lost 4 bases, leaving 9 bases of the junction unmatched. The chain's CDR3 is CASSVSGGARQPQHF. CDR3 nucleotides: TGTGCCAGCAGTGTATCAGGGGGCGCGAGGCAGCCCCAGCATTTT.

In its sample, this clonotype was seen a few times. The rearrangement joins TRBV6-5 to TRBJ2-1, with D possibly matching TRBD1 (6 bases). Germline loops: CDR1 MNHEY, CDR2 SVGAGI. V dropped 6 bases and J dropped 9 bases, with 15 bases sitting between them. The CDR3 runs 13 residues. CDR3: CASSPRGSSEQFF. In nucleotides, the CDR3 is TGTGCCAGCAGCCCCAGGGGAAGTAGTGAGCAGTTCTTC.

This chain joins TRBV12-5 and TRBJ2-1; TRBD1 agrees at 8 bases. The germline gives CDR1 LGHNT, CDR2 FRNRAP. This CDR3 is built from 15 residues. V lost 4 bases, J lost 5 bases, and 7 bases stayed unmatched. This CDR3 reads CASGSDRGRNNEQFF. CDR3 coding DNA: TGTGCTAGTGGTTCTGACAGGGGCCGTAACAATGAGCAGTTCTTC.

Only a few counts were recorded for this clonotype. The chain links TRBV9 to TRBJ2-5, with D uncertain. The V gene's germline CDR1 is SGDLS and CDR2 YYNGEE. Between the trimmed V and J ends, which lost 3 bases and 2 bases, there was a span of 8 bases. The CDR3 consists of 13 residues. The CDR3 DNA sequence: TGTGCCAGCAGCGCATATTCACAAGAGACCCAGTACTTC. It encodes CASSAYSQETQYF.

This chain joins TRBV7-2 and TRBJ1-6; no definite D call. The germline CDR1 and CDR2 sequences are SGHTA and FQGNSA. Deletions cut 1 base from V and 9 bases from J, with 16 bases between. The CDR3 is 16 residues long. CDR3 DNA: TGTGCCAGCAGCTTAGTACCGGGCTCACCCACTTCACCCCTCCACTTT. Its translation: CASSLVPGSPTSPLHF.

V is TRBV4-1 and J is TRBJ1-4; D remains ambiguous. V lost 1 base and J lost 8, with 8 bases in between. Germline-derived CDR1 and CDR2 are MGHRA and YSYEKL. The CDR3 consists of 13 residues. This CDR3 is CASSQVDGEKLFF. As DNA, the CDR3 is TGCGCCAGCAGCCAAGTCGACGGAGAAAAACTGTTTTTT.

V is TRBV11-2 and J is TRBJ1-6; possible D gene TRBD1, 5 bases. CDR1 and CDR2 (germline): SGHAT, FQNNGV. The CDR3 covers 20 residues. With 4 bases removed from V and 1 base from J, the gap between germline ends came to 23 bases. The CDR3 region has the DNA TGTGCCAGCAGCTCACGGCGCTGGGACGGGCGGTTTTCCTATAATTCACCCCTCCACTTT. Its protein product is CASSSRRWDGRFSYNSPLHF.

V usage is TRBV24-1 and J usage is TRBJ2-7; 8 bases map to TRBD2. V gave up 12 bases and J gave up 1 base; unmatched junction bases: 7. Germline CDR1 reads KGHDR; CDR2 reads SFDVKD. The CDR3 totals 13 residues. CDR3: CAPPRGGSYEQYF. For the CDR3, the DNA is TGTGCCCCCCCTCGGGGGGGTTCCTACGAGCAGTACTTC.

This clonotype was counted once. This chain links TRBV12-5 with TRBJ2-3; a possible D gene is TRBD2 (6 bases). CDR3 length: 15 amino acids. Germline CDR1 and CDR2: LGHNT and FRNRAP. Trimming pared 5 bases from V and 2 bases from J, leaving 14 bases between. As DNA, the CDR3 is TGTGCTAGTGGTCCTAAATGGGGGGTCACAGATACGCAGTATTTT. Its protein is CASGPKWGVTDTQYF.

V usage is TRBV5-1 and J usage is TRBJ2-1, with a possible D match to TRBD1 (6 bases). TRBJ2-7 matches the DNA end more closely, so the J call is doubtful. The CDR3 runs to 14 residues. Germline CDR1 and CDR2: SGHRS and YFSETQ. The CDR3 spells CASSLDRAPWEQYF. CDR3 nucleotides: TGCGCCAGCAGCTTGGACAGGGCCCCCTGGGAGCAGTACTTC.

This clonotype has more than one count but fewer than ten. This chain joins TRBV20-1 and TRBJ1-1; a weak D match, TRBD1 (5 bases). Per germline, CDR1 DFQATT and CDR2 SNEGSKA (reference sequence). This CDR3 region has 13 residues. Trimming left V 3 bases short and J 0 bases short, with 8 bases between. DNA of the CDR3: TGCAGTGCTAGGGGACGGGTGAACACTGAAGCTTTCTTT. This codes for CSARGRVNTEAFF.

The chain uses TRBV29-1 and TRBJ2-3; weak D call: TRBD1 (7 bases). The CDR3 has 14 residues. The V end lost 6 bases, the J end lost 0 bases, and 13 bases lay between the germline ends. Germline V CDR1 and CDR2: SQVTM, ANQGSEA. CDR3 in DNA: TGCAGCGTATGCGGGACAGCTAGCACAGATACGCAGTATTTT. Its translation: CSVCGTASTDTQYF.